This T cell receptor (beta chain) comes out of a study of blood T cell repertoires in COVID-19. At the level of the study: Recovered Cohort 3 donors showed two negative PCRs, clearance, or symptom resolution.

Profiled with immunoSEQ multiplex PCR; TCRdb holds only in-frame clones, not every one. The sample has a few hundred thousand clones, around 90% seen once. The CDR3 contains 13 residues. V shed 5 bases and J shed 5 bases, with 11 bases lying between them. Germline lookup yields CDR1 SGHDN and CDR2 FVKESK. Those who participated ranged in age from roughly 18 to 100 years and resided in about two dozen US areas. Clinical history as reported by participants underpinned cohort assignment. The V call is TRBV14, the J call TRBJ2-3; D gene unclear. This TCR was recovered from a woman in her sixties in a cohort exposed to, infected with or recovered from COVID-19 (not recorded which). Sequences were obtained from PBMCs or T cells enriched from blood (not recorded which). The CDR3 DNA reads TGTGCCAGCAGCAAGCCGCTCCGAGATACGCAGTATTTT. As protein: CASSKPLRDTQYF.